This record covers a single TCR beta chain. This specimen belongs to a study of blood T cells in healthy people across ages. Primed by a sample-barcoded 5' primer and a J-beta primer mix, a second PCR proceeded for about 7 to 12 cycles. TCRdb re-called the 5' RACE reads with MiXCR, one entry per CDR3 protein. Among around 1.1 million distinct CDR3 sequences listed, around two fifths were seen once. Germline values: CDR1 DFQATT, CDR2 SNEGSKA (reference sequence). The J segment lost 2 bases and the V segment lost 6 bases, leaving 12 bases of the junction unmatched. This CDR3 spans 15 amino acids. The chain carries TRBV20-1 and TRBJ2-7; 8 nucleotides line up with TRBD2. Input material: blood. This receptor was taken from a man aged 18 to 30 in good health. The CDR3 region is CSAERSGSRAYEQYF. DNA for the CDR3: TGCAGTGCCGAACGAAGCGGGAGCAGGGCCTACGAGCAGTACTTC.